This TCR beta chain is from a study of shared clonotypes between healthy human individuals. There are 15 residues in the CDR3. V was pared by 0 bases and J by 7 bases, with 17 bases between. Germline V lookup: CDR1 SGHRS, CDR2 YFSETQ. Study-level points and caveats: Generation probabilities of non-shared clonotypes were lower (relative to those shared by all four donors).

A remark on this clone: No antigen is known for it.

This table comes from immunoSEQ multiplex PCR, and its TCRdb copy is limited to in-frame clones, with some not included. The profile covers over a million clones, with about 75% appearing a single time and 1.2% to 1.5% taken by the ten largest. The clonotype comes from a young man in good health. Input material: memory CD4+ T cells sorted from blood. The subset is: CD45RA-negative fraction. This chain links TRBV5-1 with TRBJ2-7, with D possibly matching TRBD1 (5 bases). The CDR3 region is CASSLEQANAGEQYF. The CDR3 nucleotides read TGCGCCAGCAGCTTGGAACAGGCCAACGCCGGTGAGCAGTACTTC. The whole variable domain, remainder taken from reference TRBV5-1 and TRBJ2-7, is KAGVTQTPRYLIKTRGQQVTLSCSPISGHRSVSWYQQTPGQGLQFLFEYFSETQRNKGNFPGRFSGRQFSNSRSEMNVSTLELGDSALYLCASSLEQANAGEQYFGPGTRLTVT.